Sequencing of this T cell receptor (beta chain) was carried out in a study of CD8 T cells in Susac syndrome. Random hexamers were used to reverse transcribe an amount of about 0.45 to 1 ug RNA. From the immunoSEQ multiplex PCR reads, TCRdb called clonotypes with MiXCR, one entry per CDR3 protein. The sample shows 250,000 to 300,000 distinct CDR3 sequences, approximately 84% of them seen only once. The authors sequenced TCR beta from blood CD8+ and CD4+ T cells. FACS enriched CD8+ TEMRA cells, while bulk CD8+ and CD4+ were negatively isolated. V lost 2 bases and J 0 bases, leaving 11 bases between the germline ends. The CDR3 runs to 16 residues. CDR1 is LGHDT and CDR2 is YNNKEL in the germline V gene (reference sequence).

This TCR derives from a human donor with multiple sclerosis. Input material: CD8+ T cells from PBMCs. V and J are TRBV3-1 and TRBJ2-4, with D perhaps matching TRBD2 (6 bases). The CDR3 DNA reads TGTGCCAGCAGCCAACATCCAGCGGGAGCCAAAAACATTCAGTACTTC. This codes for CASSQHPAGAKNIQYF.